Listed here are 25 T cell receptor beta chains from one sample, sequenced in a study of blood T cell repertoires in COVID-19. Sequencing used immunoSEQ multiplex PCR; TCRdb keeps in-frame clones, though not all of them. The data hold approximately 67,000 clones, with about nine tenths observed a single time. Sequencing was carried out using peripheral blood. The receptor set was obtained from a man aged 45-65 years with active COVID-19.

The chain uses TRBV10-3 and TRBJ1-1; 8 nucleotides line up with TRBD1. Unmatched junction bases numbered 18, after V lost 7 bases and J lost 5 bases. The CDR3 runs 17 residues. The germline gives CDR1 ENHRY, CDR2 SYGVKD. In DNA, the CDR3 is TGTGCCATCACCCCCGGCCATGCGGTACAGGGGGTAACTGAAGCTTTCTTT. Encoded protein: CAITPGHAVQGVTEAFF.

The J gene is TRBJ2-5, the V gene TRBV5-1; 8 nucleotides line up with TRBD1. Germline CDR1 and CDR2: SGHRS and YFSETQ. Trimming removed 4 bases from V and 2 bases from J; junction bases left unmatched: 7. The CDR3 has 15 residues. CDR3 region: CASSGGQGSQETQYF. CDR3 nucleotides: TGCGCCAGCAGCGGTGGACAGGGTAGTCAAGAGACCCAGTACTTC.

The CDR3 nucleotides are TGTGCCAGCAGCTCTTCGGGACAGGGGAACACTGAAGCTTTCTTT. Protein: CASSSSGQGNTEAFF. This chain uses TRBV7-9 with TRBJ1-1, with 9 bases fitting TRBD1. Trimming removed 4 bases from V and 1 base from J; junction bases left unmatched: 4. The length of the CDR3 is 15 residues. Germline CDR1 SEHNR, CDR2 FQNEAQ (reference sequence).

The gene calls are TRBV6-4 and TRBJ2-6; 9 bases fit TRBD1. The junction had 6 bases not matched to a gene; V was cut back by 6 bases and J by 0 bases. Germline CDR1 reads MRHNA; CDR2 reads SNTAGT. The CDR3 length is 17 residues. The DNA for the CDR3 is TGTGCCAGCAGCGGGACAGGGACTAACTCTGGGGCCAACGTCCTGACTTTC. Translated: CASSGTGTNSGANVLTF.

This chain links TRBV7-9 with TRBJ2-1; the match to TRBD2 covers 7 bases. Per the germline V gene, CDR1 is SEHNR and CDR2 is FQNEAQ (reference sequence). Trimming removed 4 bases from V and 0 bases from J; junction bases left unmatched: 6. This CDR3 has 16 residues. CDR3: CASSSQAGSSYNEQFF. The CDR3 nucleotides read TGTGCCAGCAGCTCGCAAGCGGGAAGCTCCTACAATGAGCAGTTCTTC.

The chain uses TRBV5-4 and TRBJ1-2; TRBD1 might be the D (5 bases). The V gene lost 2 bases and the J gene lost 5 bases, with 13 bases spanning the gap. The CDR3 covers 14 residues. Per germline, CDR1 SGHNT and CDR2 YYREEE (reference sequence). CDR3 protein: CASSFSQERYGYTF. The CDR3 bases are TGTGCCAGCAGCTTTTCACAGGAGAGATATGGCTACACCTTC.

This clone was seen more than once but under ten times. The chain carries TRBV5-1 and TRBJ1-4, with TRBD1 identical over 7 bases. The V and J ends lost 4 bases and 1 base, in that order; junction bases with no gene match: 4. CDR1 and CDR2 (germline): SGHRS, YFSETQ. The length of the CDR3 is 15 residues. DNA for the CDR3: TGCGCCAGCAGCAACCGGGACAGAACTAATGAAAAACTGTTTTTT. Its translation is CASSNRDRTNEKLFF.

The chain has TRBV5-1 and TRBJ2-7, with D unresolved. V was clipped by 4 bases and J by 0 bases, with 11 bases between them. From germline, CDR1 is SGHRS and CDR2 YFSETQ. This CDR3 has 14 residues. The DNA of the CDR3 is TGCGCCAGCAGCGAAACGGTTAGCTCCTACGAGCAGTACTTC. As protein: CASSETVSSYEQYF. Full variable domain (missing parts from reference TRBV5-1 and TRBJ2-7): KAGVTQTPRYLIKTRGQQVTLSCSPISGHRSVSWYQQTPGQGLQFLFEYFSETQRNKGNFPGRFSGRQFSNSRSEMNVSTLELGDSALYLCASSETVSSYEQYFGPGTRLTVT.

This clone was seen only once. This chain connects TRBV7-8 to TRBJ1-6; no clear D. CDR1 and CDR2 (germline): SGHVS, FQNEAQ. V lost 1 base and J lost 9, with 22 bases in between. The CDR3 loop spans 18 amino acids. CDR3: CASSLGRNRNDRGSPLHF. CDR3 coding DNA: TGTGCCAGCAGCTTAGGGAGAAACCGAAACGACCGGGGTTCACCCCTCCACTTT. The entire variable domain, with the rest obtained from reference TRBV7-8 and TRBJ1-6, is as follows: GAGVSQSPRYKVAKRGQDVALRCDPISGHVSLFWYQQALGQGPEFLTYFQNEAQLDKSGLPSDRFFAERPEGSVSTLKIQRTQQEDSAVYLCASSLGRNRNDRGSPLHFGNGTRLTVT.

The gene calls are TRBV6-5 and TRBJ1-4, with 7 bases matching TRBD1. CDR1 and CDR2 from the germline V gene are MNHEY and SVGAGI. With V trimmed by 6 bases and J by 5 bases, 6 bases remained unmatched. CDR3 length: 14 amino acids. The CDR3 coding sequence is TGTGCCAGCAGGAGGACAGGAAGGAATGAAAAACTGTTTTTT. This gives the protein CASRRTGRNEKLFF.

This chain uses TRBV18 with TRBJ1-2, with 9 bases matching TRBD1. J gave up 8 bases and V 3 bases, and 10 bases lay outside the gene matches. The CDR3 totals 15 residues. Germline V CDR1 and CDR2: KGHSH, LQKENI. CDR3 DNA: TGTGCCAGCTCACCCAATTTGGACAGGGGTGGAGGCTACACCTTC. It is translated as CASSPNLDRGGGYTF.

This chain connects TRBV7-3 to TRBJ2-5; D is perhaps TRBD1 (5 bases). The V gene's germline CDR1 is SGHTA and CDR2 FQGTGA. There are 15 residues in the CDR3. The ends were cut back, 2 bases at V and 4 bases at J, with 14 bases in the middle. The CDR3, as DNA: TGTGCCAGCAGCTTAGGGGCTTTCCCACGAGAGACCCAGTACTTC. It codes for CASSLGAFPRETQYF.

This sequence joins TRBV7-2 and TRBJ2-7; TRBD2 agrees at 7 bases. Germline assignment: CDR1 SGHTA and CDR2 FQGNSA. The CDR3 sequence is 14 residues long. The V and J ends lost 6 bases and 3 bases, in that order; junction bases with no gene match: 8. The CDR3 loop reads CASRPGSGNYEQYF. CDR3 nucleotides: TGTGCCAGCAGGCCAGGGAGCGGGAACTACGAGCAGTACTTC. The entire variable domain, with the rest obtained from reference TRBV7-2 and TRBJ2-7, is as follows: GAGVSQSPSNKVTEKGKDVELRCDPISGHTALYWYRQSLGQGLEFLIYFQGNSAPDKSGLPSDRFSAERTGGSVSTLTIQRTQQEDSAVYLCASRPGSGNYEQYFGPGTRLTVT.

V and J are TRBV5-1 and TRBJ2-7, with TRBD1 matching over 9 bases. The V gene end was trimmed by 3 bases and the J gene end by 0 bases; junction bases not matched to a gene: 1. The CDR3 is 14 residues long. Germline V lookup: CDR1 SGHRS, CDR2 YFSETQ. CDR3 sequence (DNA): TGCGCCAGCAGCTGGGACAGGGTCTCCTACGAGCAGTACTTC. Translation gives CASSWDRVSYEQYF.

This chain connects TRBV7-3 to TRBJ1-5, with D unclear. This CDR3 has 13 amino acids. V was clipped by 0 bases and J by 4 bases, with 4 bases between them. CDR1 is SGHTA, CDR2 FQGTGA, per germline. CDR3 sequence reads: CASSLTPNQPQHF. The DNA of the CDR3 is TGTGCCAGCAGCTTAACTCCAAATCAGCCCCAGCATTTT.

V and J are TRBV19 and TRBJ1-5, with 7 bases lining up with TRBD1. Trimming cost V 6 bases and J 5 bases; bases outside gene matches: 10. CDR3 size: 15 residues. Germline CDR1 and CDR2: LNHDA and SQIVND (reference sequence). The CDR3 DNA reads TGTGCCAGTAGGCGACAGGGCTCCTTCGATCAGCCCCAGCATTTT. Translated, it gives CASRRQGSFDQPQHF.

The V call is TRBV4-3, the J call TRBJ1-2; D remains unclear. Looked up from germline, CDR1 is LGHNA and CDR2 is YSLEER. This CDR3 region has 16 residues. V was trimmed by 0 bases and J by 6 bases, leaving 17 bases between them. CDR3 in DNA: TGCGCCAGCAGCCAAGATATCGGTTTTCAGAGGGATGGCTACACCTTC. As protein: CASSQDIGFQRDGYTF.

This clone was counted a few times. As the CDR3 is not closed by the conserved phenylalanine or tryptophan, this likely results from a read error. The DNA is left out, because the CDR3 cannot be placed on it with certainty; the CDR3 is given as TCRdb lists it. The chain has TRBV6-2 or TRBV6-3 and TRBJ2-7; TRBD1 is taken as the D call from the table, unchecked against the DNA. The germline V gene encodes CDR1 MNHEY and CDR2 SVGEGT. With termini counted, the CDR3 has 13 amino acids. The CDR3: CASSTRTGGHSAL.

The J gene is TRBJ1-1, the V gene TRBV9; D possibly corresponds to TRBD1 (5 bases). CDR1 is SGDLS, CDR2 YYNGEE, per germline. V lost 0 bases and J 5 bases, leaving 8 bases between the germline ends. CDR3 length: 13 amino acids. The DNA for the CDR3 is TGTGCCAGCAGCGTAGGACAGTTGACTGAAGCTTTCTTT. Translated: CASSVGQLTEAFF.

This chain connects TRBV5-5 to TRBJ2-1; 10 bases line up with TRBD2. The V segment lost 2 bases and the J segment 4 bases; nucleotides outside the gene matches: 3. Germline CDR1 SGHKS, CDR2 YYEKEE (reference sequence). The CDR3 has 15 amino acids. The CDR3 DNA sequence: TGTGCCAGCAGCTTTTCTAGCGGGAGTTACAATGAGCAGTTCTTC. Translating gives CASSFSSGSYNEQFF.

The V call is TRBV11-3, the J call TRBJ1-2; a possible D gene is TRBD1 (5 bases). From germline, CDR1 is SGHNT and CDR2 YENEEA. The V gene lost 5 bases and the J gene lost 8 bases, with 15 bases spanning the gap. CDR3 length: 13 amino acids. CDR3 amino acids: CASSHQGARGYTF. The CDR3 DNA is TGTGCCAGCAGCCATCAGGGTGCTCGAGGCTACACCTTC.

This chain links TRBV2 with TRBJ1-2; 7 bases are a match to TRBD1. Germline CDR1 and CDR2: SNHLY and FYNNEI. J was trimmed by 3 bases and V by 4 bases; bases with no gene match: 2. This CDR3 has 13 amino acids. CDR3 in DNA: TGTGCCAGCAGTGGGGACAGATACTATGGCTACACCTTC. Protein sequence: CASSGDRYYGYTF.

The V and J genes are TRBV5-1 and TRBJ1-3; 9 nucleotides align to TRBD1. CDR1 and CDR2 from the germline V gene are SGHRS and YFSETQ. This CDR3 is built from 14 residues. V shed 5 bases, J shed 2 bases, and the junction held 2 bases outside the gene matches. The CDR3 spells CASSTGGAGNTIYF. In DNA, the CDR3 is TGCGCCAGCAGTACAGGGGGCGCTGGAAACACCATATATTTT.

The rearrangement uses TRBV2 and TRBJ1-1; D call uncertain. The CDR3 is 14 residues long. Germline assignment: CDR1 SNHLY and CDR2 FYNNEI. V was pared by 1 base and J by 4 bases, with 10 bases between. The CDR3 coding sequence is TGTGCCAGCAGTGAAGGAGGGAAGGCCACTGAAGCTTTCTTT. Its protein is CASSEGGKATEAFF.

This chain links TRBV7-9 with TRBJ2-7, with 9 nucleotides matching TRBD2. Germline V gene sequence: CDR1 SEHNR, CDR2 FQNEAQ (reference sequence). CDR3 length equals 14 residues. With V trimmed by 5 bases and J by 0 bases, 2 bases remained unmatched. CDR3 protein: CASSLSGSSYEQYF. The CDR3 DNA reads as TGTGCCAGCAGCCTTAGCGGGAGCTCCTACGAGCAGTACTTC.